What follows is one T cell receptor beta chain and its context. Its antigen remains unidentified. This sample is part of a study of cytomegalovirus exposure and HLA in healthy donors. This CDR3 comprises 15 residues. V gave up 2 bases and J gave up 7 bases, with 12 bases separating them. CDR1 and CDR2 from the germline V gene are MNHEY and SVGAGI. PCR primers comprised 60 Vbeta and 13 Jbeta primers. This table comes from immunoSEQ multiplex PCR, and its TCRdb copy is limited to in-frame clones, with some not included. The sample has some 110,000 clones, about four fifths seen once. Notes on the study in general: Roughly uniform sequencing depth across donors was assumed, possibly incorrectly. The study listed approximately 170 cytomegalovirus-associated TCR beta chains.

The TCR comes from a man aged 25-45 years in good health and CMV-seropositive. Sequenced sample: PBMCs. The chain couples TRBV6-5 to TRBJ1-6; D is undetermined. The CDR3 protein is CASSYVGVGNSPLHF. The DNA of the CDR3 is TGTGCCAGCAGTTACGTCGGGGTTGGGAATTCACCCCTCCACTTT.